The entry below gives a single T cell receptor (beta chain) sequence along with its context. Its cognate antigen has yet to be identified. Per-nucleotide qualities are absent, and no much larger clonotype sits a single base away. The germline V gene yields KGHSH for CDR1 and LQKENI for CDR2. Trimming at the junction amounts to 2 bases on V and 6 bases on J, and the germline ends lie 17 bases apart. The CDR3 holds 15 amino acids from the cysteine to the phenylalanine. Only the CDR3 DNA is retained, 45 bases long and in frame from the first base. Following the manufacturer's recommendations, the immunoSEQ kit was used to generate TCR beta libraries from genomic DNA. Library preparation used a first multiplex PCR with proprietary primers, then a second PCR adding unique barcodes, with bead cleanups after each round. Each sample batch included a kit-provided positive control reaction and a negative control reaction. The final libraries were assessed on an Agilent 4200 TapeStation D1000 ScreenTape, pooled by volume, and quantified by qPCR. Sequencing was performed on an Illumina NextSeq500 using a MidOutput 150-cycle cartridge, with 156 Read1 cycles, 15 Index1 cycles, and the kit custom primers. The pooled library was loaded at about 0.96 pM, and roughly 18% PhiX control was spiked in. The original pipeline was this. The vendor-processed data were analyzed in R, and a clonotype was defined as all T cells that share the same CDR3 nucleotide sequence. In the clone abundance analyses, frequencies in each sample were normalized to that sample's 10,000 most abundant clones. Before analysis, public T cell clones were removed, and these numbered fewer than six per sample on average. An abundance difference of at least 32-fold between compartments was the criterion for calling clonotypes tumor-enriched or baseline blood-enriched. Clonotypes expanded or contracted between blood time points were identified with a beta-binomial differential abundance model. Similarity between tumor and blood repertoires was quantified using the Baroni-Urbani and Buser coefficient, and groups were compared with two-tailed Wilcoxon tests in R. Here the immuneACCESS table is served through TCRdb, limited to in-frame sequences with V and J called. Missing clones are a known gap in these copies; in checked studies unresolved V genes cover under half, and the rest lacks a known reason. V and J calls and clone size are those listed in that table; D and trimming were worked out from the DNA. The table for this sample lists some 150,000 clones; approximately 86% of them were counted only once. Around a sixth of the sample belongs to the ten largest clones.

The time point label of this sample denotes: blood 4 weeks post-SBRT, at nephrectomy. This specimen's treatment or condition label, interpreted: 15 Gy SBRT to primary tumor, nephrectomy 4 weeks later. Samples came from a clinical trial, in which primary renal cell carcinomas received 15 Gy stereotactic body radiation therapy followed by nephrectomy 4 weeks later. To follow tumor-enriched clonotypes, serial peripheral blood was collected from radiation-treated patients at baseline and at 2 weeks and 4 weeks after SBRT. Every patient's renal cell carcinoma showed clear cell pathology. Genomic DNA for TCR sequencing was prepared using the QIAamp DNA Blood Mini Kit (Qiagen). Only samples passing all quality control checks were included in the analyses. This entry is derived from a study of radiation and T cells in renal cell carcinoma (dated by TCRdb to about 2020). In terms of the full investigation: A total of 50 to 60 samples underwent TCR beta sequencing, made up of 26 tumors and about 27 peripheral blood samples. The last blood draw occurred 4 weeks after radiation, at the same time as nephrectomy. Across all 50 or so samples, several million unique CDR3 nucleotide sequences encoding roughly 2.7 million unique CDR3 amino acid sequences were identified.

Broader findings and caveats from the paper: With a single-armed trial design, the study had no way to address how radiation dose or scheduling affects the TCR repertoire. In blood, the top tumor clonotypes increased from baseline to 2 weeks after radiation and then shrank by 4 weeks, which suggests a temporary expansion of tumor-resident clones. Dynamics of the blood repertoire were not tracked past 4 weeks after treatment. No pretreatment tumor biopsies were available, so the baseline intratumoral presence of clonotypes could not be determined.

This material consisted of blood, taken from a patient whose treatment included radiotherapy and nephrectomy. The receptor was isolated from a woman in her 50s with renal cell carcinoma. The chain is encoded by TRBV18 joined to TRBJ2-7, with a tentative D call of TRBD1 or TRBD2, each matching 5 bases. In nucleotides, the sequence is TGTGCCAGCTCACCAAGTGGGGCGGGCTTCTCCGAGCAGTACTTC. This is translated as CASSPSGAGFSEQYF. Outside the CDR3, residues come from the reference TRBV18 and TRBJ2-7 proteins, so the full variable domain is: NAGVMQNPRHLVRRRGQEARLRCSPMKGHSHVYWYRQLPEEGLKFMVYLQKENIIDESGMPKERFSAEFPKEGPSILRIQQVVRGDSAAYFCASSPSGAGFSEQYFGPGTRLTVT.